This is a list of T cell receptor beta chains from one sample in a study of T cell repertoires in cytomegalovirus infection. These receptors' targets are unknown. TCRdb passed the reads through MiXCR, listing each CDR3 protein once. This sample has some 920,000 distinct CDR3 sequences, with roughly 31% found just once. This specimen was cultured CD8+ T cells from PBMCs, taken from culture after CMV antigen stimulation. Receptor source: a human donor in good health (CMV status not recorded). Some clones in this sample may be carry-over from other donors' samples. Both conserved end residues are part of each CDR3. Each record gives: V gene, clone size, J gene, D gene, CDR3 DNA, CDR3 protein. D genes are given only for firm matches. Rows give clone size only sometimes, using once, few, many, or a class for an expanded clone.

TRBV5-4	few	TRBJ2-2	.	TGTGCCAGCAGCTTGGAAGTGTACAGGGAAGACACCGGGGAGCTGTTTTTT	CASSLEVYREDTGELFF
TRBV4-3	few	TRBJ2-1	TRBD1	TGCGCCAGCAGCCAGAGACAGGGCATCGATGAGCAGTTCTTC	CASSQRQGIDEQFF
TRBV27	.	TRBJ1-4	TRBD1	TGTGCCAGCAGTCCTCGGGACAGGTCTGAAAAACTGTTTTTT	CASSPRDRSEKLFF
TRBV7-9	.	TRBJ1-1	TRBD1	TGTGCCAGCAGCTCGACAGGGGTAGGCACTGAAGCTTTCTTT	CASSSTGVGTEAFF
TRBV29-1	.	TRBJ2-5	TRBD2	TGCAGCGTTGAAGACCTGTGGGGGGGAGATGAAGAGACCCAGTACTTC	CSVEDLWGGDEETQYF
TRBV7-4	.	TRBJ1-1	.	TGTGCCAGCAGCTTAAAAGGGGCGGATGAAGCTTTCTTT	CASSLKGADEAFF
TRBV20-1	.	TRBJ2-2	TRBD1	TGCAGTGCTAGAGCAGGACAGGGGGCCTTATCCACCGGGGAGCTGTTTTTT	CSARAGQGALSTGELFF
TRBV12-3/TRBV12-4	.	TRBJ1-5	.	TGTGCCAGCTCCCTGGCGTTCGGGGATGGGAATCAGCCCCAGCATTTT	CASSLAFGDGNQPQHF
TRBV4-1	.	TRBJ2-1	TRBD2	TGCGCCAGCAGCCAAGAACCTAGCGGGGGGACCTACAATGAGCAGTTCTTC	CASSQEPSGGTYNEQFF
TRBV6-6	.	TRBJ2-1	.	TGTGCCAGCAGTTACTCGATGTTTGAGGGCTACAATGAGCAGTTCTTC	CASSYSMFEGYNEQFF
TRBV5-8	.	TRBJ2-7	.	TGTACCAGCAGCTTGGAAGCTGGACCCCTTGCGCAGTACTTC	CTSSLEAGPLAQYF
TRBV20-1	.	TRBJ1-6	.	TGCAGTGCTATAAATGGACAGCGAAGCTCCTATAATTCACCCCTCCACTTT	CSAINGQRSSYNSPLHF
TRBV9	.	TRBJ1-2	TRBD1	TGTGCCAGCAGCGGGGGATCCCGACAGGGCTATGGCTACACCTTC	CASSGGSRQGYGYTF
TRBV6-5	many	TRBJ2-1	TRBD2	TGTGCCAGCAGCCTCTGGACTAGCGGGGGGGCCAATGAGCAGTTCTTC	CASSLWTSGGANEQFF
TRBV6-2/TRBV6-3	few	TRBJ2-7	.	TGTGCCAGCAGTTATGGCCAGGGCAAATCCTACGAGCAGTACTTC	CASSYGQGKSYEQYF
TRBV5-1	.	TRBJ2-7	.	TGCGCCAGCAGCTTGGCGGACAGCCTTTACGAGCAGTACTTC	CASSLADSLYEQYF
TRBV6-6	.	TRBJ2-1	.	TGTGCCAGCAGTTATGGGCTCCCGGTCCTCTCCTACAATGAGCAGTTCTTC	CASSYGLPVLSYNEQFF
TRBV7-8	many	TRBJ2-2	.	TGTGCCAGCAGCTTAGCAGCCGCAAGGGAAAACACCGGGGAGCTGTTTTTT	CASSLAAARENTGELFF
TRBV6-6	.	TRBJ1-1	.	TGTGCCAGCAGTTACGCCTTAAAGGATGACCCCGGTGCTGAAGCTTTCTTT	CASSYALKDDPGAEAFF
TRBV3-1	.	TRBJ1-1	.	TGTGCCAGCAGCAAAGGTTACACTGAAGCTTTCTTT	CASSKGYTEAFF
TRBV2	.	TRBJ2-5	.	TGTGCCAGCAGTGGTTTCGGGGCGGGTAAAGAGACCCAGTACTTC	CASSGFGAGKETQYF
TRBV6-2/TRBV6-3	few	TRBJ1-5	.	TGTGCCAGCGATCCGTCTCCGGGTCAGCCCCAGCATTTT	CASDPSPGQPQHF
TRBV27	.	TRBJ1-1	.	TGTGCCAGCAGTTTCTTAAGTTGGAAAGACAAGAACACTGAAGCTTTCTTT	CASSFLSWKDKNTEAFF
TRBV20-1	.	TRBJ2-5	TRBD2	TGCAGTGCTAGTTCGCGGGGGGCACAAGAGACCCAGTACTTC	CSASSRGAQETQYF
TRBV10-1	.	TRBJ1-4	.	TGCGCCAGCAGTGATGGAGACAGGACAAATGAAAAACTGTTTTTT	CASSDGDRTNEKLFF
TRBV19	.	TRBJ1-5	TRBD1	TGTGCCAGTAGTACGCCGGGGACAGGGGGCAATCAGCCCCAGCATTTT	CASSTPGTGGNQPQHF
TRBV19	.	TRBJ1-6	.	TGTGCCAGTACCCAATACGGTACTCGAAATTCACCCCTCCACTTT	CASTQYGTRNSPLHF
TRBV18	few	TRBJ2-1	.	TGTGCCAGCTCAAGAGACTCCCCAGGAGATGAGCAGTTCTTC	CASSRDSPGDEQFF
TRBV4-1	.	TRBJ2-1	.	TGCGCCAGCAGCAACACAGGGTTGGACGAGCAGTTCTTC	CASSNTGLDEQFF
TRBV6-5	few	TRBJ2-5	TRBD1	TGTGCCAGCAGTTACTCCGGGACAGAAGAGACCCAGTACTTC	CASSYSGTEETQYF
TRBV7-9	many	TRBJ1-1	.	TGTGCCAGCAGCTTAGGGCGGGGGGCAATCACTGAAGCTTTCTTT	CASSLGRGAITEAFF
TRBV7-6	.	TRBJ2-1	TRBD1	TGTGCCAGCAGCGAAACGGGACAGGGCTTGGATGAGCAGTTCTTC	CASSETGQGLDEQFF
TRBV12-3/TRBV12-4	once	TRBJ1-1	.	TGTGCCAGCAGTTTTGTCTTTAAGTCGGGCACTGAAGCTTTCTTT	CASSFVFKSGTEAFF
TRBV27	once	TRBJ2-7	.	TGTGCCAGCAGTTCTATCTCAAGCTACGAGCAGTACTTC	CASSSISSYEQYF
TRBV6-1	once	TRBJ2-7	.	TGTGCCAGCAGTGAGGGCCCGACGGCCGAGCAGTACTTC	CASSEGPTAEQYF
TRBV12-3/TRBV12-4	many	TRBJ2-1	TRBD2	TGTGCCACCGTTCCCGGAGGGCTAGCGGGGTGGGATGAGCAGTTCTTC	CATVPGGLAGWDEQFF
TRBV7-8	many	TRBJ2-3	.	TGTGCCAGCAGCTTAACGGCAGATACGCAGTATTTT	CASSLTADTQYF
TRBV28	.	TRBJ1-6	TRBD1	TGTGCCAGCAGCCTGACAGGGGGTGAATCACCCCTCCACTTT	CASSLTGGESPLHF
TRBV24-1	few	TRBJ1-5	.	TGTGCCACCAGTAACGACCTTAGCAATCAGCCCCAGCATTTT	CATSNDLSNQPQHF
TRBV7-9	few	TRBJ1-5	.	TGTGCCAGCAGCCATGGGACCTCGGGGGTGAGCAATCAGCCCCAGCATTTT	CASSHGTSGVSNQPQHF
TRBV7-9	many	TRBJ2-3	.	TGTGCCAGCAGCAGAGACGGGGGCGAGACAGATACGCAGTATTTT	CASSRDGGETDTQYF
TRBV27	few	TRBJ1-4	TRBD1	TGTGCCAGCAGTTCACAGGGGGACAATGAAAAACTGTTTTTT	CASSSQGDNEKLFF
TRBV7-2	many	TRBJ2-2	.	TGTGCCAGCAGCCTCGAGGGGGGTAGTAACACCGGGGAGCTGTTTTTT	CASSLEGGSNTGELFF
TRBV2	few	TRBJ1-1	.	TGTGCCAGCAGTAACTCAGGGTCTGAAGCTTTCTTT	CASSNSGSEAFF
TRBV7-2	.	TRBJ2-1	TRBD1	TGTGCCAGCAGCAAGACAGGGAGCTCCTACAATGAGCAGTTCTTC	CASSKTGSSYNEQFF
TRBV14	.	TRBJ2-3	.	TGTGCCAGCAGCCAAGATCTTAATCTAGGCGATACGCAGTATTTT	CASSQDLNLGDTQYF
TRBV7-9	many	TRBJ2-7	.	TGTGCCAGCAGCGGGGGGGCGTACGAGCAGTACTTC	CASSGGAYEQYF
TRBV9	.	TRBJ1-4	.	TGTGCCAGCAGCGGAGGAGGGTCTAATGAAAAACTGTTTTTT	CASSGGGSNEKLFF
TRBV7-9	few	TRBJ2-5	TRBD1	TGTGCCGTCGACAGGGGGCAAGAGACCCAGTACTTC	CAVDRGQETQYF
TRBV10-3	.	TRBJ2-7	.	TGTGCCATCATTCGCACGGACACCCCCGCCGGCTACGAGCAGTACTTC	CAIIRTDTPAGYEQYF
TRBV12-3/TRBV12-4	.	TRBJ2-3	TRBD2	TGTGCCAGCAGTTCAGGACTAGCGGGGGCATCAGATACGCAGTATTTT	CASSSGLAGASDTQYF
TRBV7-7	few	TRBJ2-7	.	TGTGCTAGCAGCTTAGACCCGGGGGACGAGCAGTACTTC	CASSLDPGDEQYF
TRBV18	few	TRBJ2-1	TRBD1	TGTGCCAGCTCACCCGTGTTGGGACAGGGGATCCCGGACAGCTACAATGAGCAGTTCTTC	CASSPVLGQGIPDSYNEQFF
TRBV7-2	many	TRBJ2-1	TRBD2	TGTGCCAGCAGCCGCAATGCACTAGCGGGCAATGAGCAGTTCTTC	CASSRNALAGNEQFF
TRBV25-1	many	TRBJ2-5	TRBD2	TGTGCCAGCAGTCAGAAAGGGGCTAGCGGGGGGTTCGAGACCCAGTACTTC	CASSQKGASGGFETQYF